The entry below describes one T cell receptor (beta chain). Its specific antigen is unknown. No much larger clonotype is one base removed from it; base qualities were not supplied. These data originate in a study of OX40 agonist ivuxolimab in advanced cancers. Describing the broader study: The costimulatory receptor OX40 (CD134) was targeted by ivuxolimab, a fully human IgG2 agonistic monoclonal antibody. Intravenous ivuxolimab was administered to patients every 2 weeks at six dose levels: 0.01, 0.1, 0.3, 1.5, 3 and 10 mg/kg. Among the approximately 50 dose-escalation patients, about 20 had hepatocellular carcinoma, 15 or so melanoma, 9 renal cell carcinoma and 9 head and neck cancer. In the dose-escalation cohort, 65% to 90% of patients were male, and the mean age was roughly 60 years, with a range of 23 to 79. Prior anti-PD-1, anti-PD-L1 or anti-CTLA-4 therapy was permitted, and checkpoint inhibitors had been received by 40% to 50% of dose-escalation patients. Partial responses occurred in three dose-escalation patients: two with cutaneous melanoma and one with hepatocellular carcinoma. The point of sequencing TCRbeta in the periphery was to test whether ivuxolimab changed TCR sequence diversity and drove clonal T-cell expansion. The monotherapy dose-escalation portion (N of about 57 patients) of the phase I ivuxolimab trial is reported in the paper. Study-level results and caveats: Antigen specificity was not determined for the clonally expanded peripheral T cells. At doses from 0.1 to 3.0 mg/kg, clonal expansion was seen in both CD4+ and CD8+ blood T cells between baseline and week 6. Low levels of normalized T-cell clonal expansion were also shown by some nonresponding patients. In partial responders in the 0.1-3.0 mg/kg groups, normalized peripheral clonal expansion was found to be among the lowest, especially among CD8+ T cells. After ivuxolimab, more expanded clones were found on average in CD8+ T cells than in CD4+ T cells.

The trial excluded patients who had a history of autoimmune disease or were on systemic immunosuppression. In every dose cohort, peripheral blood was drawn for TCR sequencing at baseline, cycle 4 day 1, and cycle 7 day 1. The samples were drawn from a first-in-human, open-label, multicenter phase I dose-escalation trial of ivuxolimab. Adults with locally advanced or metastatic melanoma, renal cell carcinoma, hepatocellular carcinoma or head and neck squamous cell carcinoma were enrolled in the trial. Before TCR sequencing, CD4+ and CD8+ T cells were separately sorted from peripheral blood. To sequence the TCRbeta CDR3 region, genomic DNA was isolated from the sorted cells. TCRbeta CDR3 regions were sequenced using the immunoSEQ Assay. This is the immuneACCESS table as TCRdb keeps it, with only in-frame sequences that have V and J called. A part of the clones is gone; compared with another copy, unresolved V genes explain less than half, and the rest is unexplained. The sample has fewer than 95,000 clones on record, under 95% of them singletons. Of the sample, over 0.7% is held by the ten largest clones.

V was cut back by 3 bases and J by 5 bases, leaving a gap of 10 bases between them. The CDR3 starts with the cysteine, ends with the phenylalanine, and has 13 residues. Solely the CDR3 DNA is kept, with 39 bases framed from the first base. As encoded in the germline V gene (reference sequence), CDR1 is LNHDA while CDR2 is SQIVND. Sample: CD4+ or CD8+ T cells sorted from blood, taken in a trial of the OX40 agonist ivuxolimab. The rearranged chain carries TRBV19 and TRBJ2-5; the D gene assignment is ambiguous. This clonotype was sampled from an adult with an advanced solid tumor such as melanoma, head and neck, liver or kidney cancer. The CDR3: CASSITLRETQYF. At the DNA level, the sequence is TGTGCCAGTAGTATCACCCTCCGGGAGACCCAGTACTTC.